This TCR beta chain stems from a study of blood T cell repertoires in COVID-19 (TCRdb year 2020). Notes on the research overall: Collaborator samples came from the United States, Italy and Spain and covered acute and convalescent phases of COVID-19. Samples were obtained from the ongoing ImmuneRACE study (first 160 participants) and from 1,254 subjects provided by 6 global collaborators. The repertoires were made available in a free public database intended to serve as a resource for research on the immune response to SARS-CoV-2. HLA class I and class II types, where available, came from metadata supplied by the sample provider rather than from assay-based typing. A de-identified subject ID, COVID-19 status, age in years and sex were almost always included in the sample metadata. The prospective study material was composed of cDNA or gDNA derived from T cells, B-cell-depleted T cells, or PBMCs. Deeply sampled blood TCRbeta repertoires from subjects exposed to, actively infected with, or recovered from COVID-19 were included in the dataset. The paper as a whole reports these results and caveats: How much clinical and demographic metadata was included differed by source and by participant, and the metadata was provided uncurated.

The germline V gene specifies MNHEY as CDR1 and SVGAGI as CDR2. At the junction V is shortened by 6 bases and J by 8 bases; bases outside the gene matches: 7. The CDR3 has 13 amino acids, counting the end cysteine and phenylalanine. The read is trimmed to its CDR3 DNA, 39 bases read in frame from base 1. Whole blood was collected in K2EDTA tubes by collaborating institutions according to the institutions' own protocols. For TCRbeta analysis, collaborator samples were shipped as frozen whole blood, as isolated PBMCs, or as DNA extracted from either sample type. The immunoSEQ Assay, a bias-controlled multiplex PCR, was used to amplify TCRbeta CDR3 regions from genomic DNA. Per the source publication's procedure: Nucleated cell counts per sample were estimated from amplification of reference gene primers within the assay. To quantify the absolute abundance of each unique TCRbeta CDR3 rearrangement, sequence reads were collapsed and filtered. For each sample, productive Simpson clonality was calculated by taking the square root of Simpson's diversity index across productive rearrangements. TCRdb mirrors the immuneACCESS table, restricted to in-frame sequences. Some clones are absent from its copies; in checked studies, under half trace to an unresolved V gene, and the reason for the others is unknown. V, J and clone size reflect that table, while D and trimming were determined from the DNA. A total of some 90,000 clones appear in this sample, roughly 80% of them only once. The ten largest clones take up about 10% of the sample.

In regard to this clone: This receptor's antigen is unknown. No much larger clone exists at a distance of one base, and base qualities are not known.

In this chain, TRBV6-5 is recombined with TRBJ1-2; the central 9 bases match TRBD1. The source is a human donor in a cohort sampled during active COVID-19. Material for sequencing was peripheral blood. The bases are TGTGCCAGCAGCCCACAGGGGGCACGGGGCTACACCTTC. Translated, this is CASSPQGARGYTF.